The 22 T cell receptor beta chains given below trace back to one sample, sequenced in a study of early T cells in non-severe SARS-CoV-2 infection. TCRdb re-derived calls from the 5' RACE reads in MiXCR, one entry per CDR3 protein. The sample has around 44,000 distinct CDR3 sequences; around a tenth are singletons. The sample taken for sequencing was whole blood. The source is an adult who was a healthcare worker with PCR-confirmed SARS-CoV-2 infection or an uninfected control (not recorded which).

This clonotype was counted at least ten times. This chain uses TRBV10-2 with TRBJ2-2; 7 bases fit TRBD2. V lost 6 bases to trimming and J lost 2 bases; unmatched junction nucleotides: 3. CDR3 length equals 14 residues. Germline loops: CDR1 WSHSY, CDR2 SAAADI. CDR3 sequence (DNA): TGCGCCAGCAGGAGCGGGACCAACACCGGGGAGCTGTTTTTT. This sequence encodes CASRSGTNTGELFF.

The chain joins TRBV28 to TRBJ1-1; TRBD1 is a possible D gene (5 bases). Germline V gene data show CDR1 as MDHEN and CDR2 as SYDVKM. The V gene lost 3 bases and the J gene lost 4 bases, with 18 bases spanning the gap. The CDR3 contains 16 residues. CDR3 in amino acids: CASSFRAAGLSTEAFF. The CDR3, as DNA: TGTGCCAGCAGTTTCCGGGCTGCGGGGCTAAGCACTGAAGCTTTCTTT. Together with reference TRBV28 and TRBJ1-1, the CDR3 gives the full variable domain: DVKVTQSSRYLVKRTGEKVFLECVQDMDHENMFWYRQDPGLGLRLIYFSYDVKMKEKGDIPEGYSVSREKKERFSLILESASTNQTSMYLCASSFRAAGLSTEAFFGQGTRLTVV.

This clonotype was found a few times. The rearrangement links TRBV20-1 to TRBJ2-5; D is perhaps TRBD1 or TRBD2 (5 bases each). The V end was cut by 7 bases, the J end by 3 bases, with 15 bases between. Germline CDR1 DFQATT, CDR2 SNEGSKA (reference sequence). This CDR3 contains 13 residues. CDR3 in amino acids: CSGGAVRKETQYF. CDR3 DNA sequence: TGCAGTGGAGGGGCCGTACGTAAAGAGACCCAGTACTTC.

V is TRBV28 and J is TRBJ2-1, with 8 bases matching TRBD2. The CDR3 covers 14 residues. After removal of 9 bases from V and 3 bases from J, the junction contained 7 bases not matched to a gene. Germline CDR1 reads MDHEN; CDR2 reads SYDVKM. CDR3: CASAGSGVYNEQFF. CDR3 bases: TGTGCCAGTGCAGGTAGCGGGGTCTACAATGAGCAGTTCTTC.

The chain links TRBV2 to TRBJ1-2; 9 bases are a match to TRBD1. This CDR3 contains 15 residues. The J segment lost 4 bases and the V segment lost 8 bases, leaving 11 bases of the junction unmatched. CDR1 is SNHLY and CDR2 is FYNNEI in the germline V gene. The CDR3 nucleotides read TGTGCCAGCTCGCCGTGGGGACAGGGTACCTATGGCTACACCTTC. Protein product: CASSPWGQGTYGYTF. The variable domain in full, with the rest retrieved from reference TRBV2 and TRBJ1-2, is EPEVTQTPSHQVTQMGQEVILRCVPISNHLYFYWYRQILGQKVEFLVSFYNNEISEKSEIFDDQFSVERPDGSNFTLKIRSTKLEDSAMYFCASSPWGQGTYGYTFGSGTRLTVV.

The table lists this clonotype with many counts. The chain's CDR3 is CASTILQGALNYGYTF. The CDR3 DNA is TGTGCCAGCACCATACTCCAGGGGGCCCTGAACTATGGCTACACCTTC. V gene TRBV28 combines with J gene TRBJ1-2; 8 bases map to TRBD1. The germline V gene encodes CDR1 MDHEN and CDR2 SYDVKM. V dropped 7 bases and J dropped 2; count of bases not matched to a gene: 12. CDR3 length: 16 amino acids.

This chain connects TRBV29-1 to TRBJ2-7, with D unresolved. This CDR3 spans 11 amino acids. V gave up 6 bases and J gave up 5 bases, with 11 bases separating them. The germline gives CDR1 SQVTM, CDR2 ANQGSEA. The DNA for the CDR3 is TGCAGCGTAGCCCAGCGAGACGAGCAGTACTTC. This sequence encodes CSVAQRDEQYF.

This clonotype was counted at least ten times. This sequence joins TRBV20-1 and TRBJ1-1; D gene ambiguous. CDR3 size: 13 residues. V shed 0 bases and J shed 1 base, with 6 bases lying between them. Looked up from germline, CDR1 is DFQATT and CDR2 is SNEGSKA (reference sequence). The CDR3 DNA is TGCAGTGCTAGAGATCGGGGGAACACTGAAGCTTTCTTT. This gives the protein CSARDRGNTEAFF.

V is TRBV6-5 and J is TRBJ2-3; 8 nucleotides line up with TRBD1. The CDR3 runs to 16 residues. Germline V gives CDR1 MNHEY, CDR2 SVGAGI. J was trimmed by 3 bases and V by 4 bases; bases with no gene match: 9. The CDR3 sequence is CASSFNAGGGTDTQYF. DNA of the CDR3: TGTGCCAGCAGTTTCAACGCAGGGGGCGGGACAGATACGCAGTATTTT.

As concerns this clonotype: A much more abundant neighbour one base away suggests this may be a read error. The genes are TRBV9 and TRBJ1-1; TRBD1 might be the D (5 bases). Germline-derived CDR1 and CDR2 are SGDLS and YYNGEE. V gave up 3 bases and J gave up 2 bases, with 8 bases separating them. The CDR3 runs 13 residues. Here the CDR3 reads CASSAGHNTEAFF. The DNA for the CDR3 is TGTGCCAGCAGCGCCGGACACAACACTGAAGCTTTCTTT.

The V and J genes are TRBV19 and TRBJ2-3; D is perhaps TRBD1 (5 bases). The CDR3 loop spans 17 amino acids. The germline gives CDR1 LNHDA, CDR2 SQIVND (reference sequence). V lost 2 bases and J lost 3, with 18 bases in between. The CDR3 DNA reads TGTGCCAGTAGTATACGAGGCGGTTCCTACAGGACAGATACGCAGTATTTT. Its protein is CASSIRGGSYRTDTQYF.

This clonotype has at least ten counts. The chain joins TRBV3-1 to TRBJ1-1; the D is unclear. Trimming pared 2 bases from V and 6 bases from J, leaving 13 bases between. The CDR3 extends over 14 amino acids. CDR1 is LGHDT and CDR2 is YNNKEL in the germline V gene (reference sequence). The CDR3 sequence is CASSQRASGAEAFF. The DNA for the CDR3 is TGTGCCAGCAGCCAACGGGCCAGTGGGGCTGAAGCTTTCTTT.

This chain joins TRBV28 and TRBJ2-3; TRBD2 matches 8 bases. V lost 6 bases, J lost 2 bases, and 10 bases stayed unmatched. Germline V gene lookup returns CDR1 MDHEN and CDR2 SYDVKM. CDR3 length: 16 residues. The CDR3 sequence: CASSYTSGGVTDTQYF. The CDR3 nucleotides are TGTGCCAGCAGCTACACTAGCGGAGGGGTCACAGATACGCAGTATTTT.

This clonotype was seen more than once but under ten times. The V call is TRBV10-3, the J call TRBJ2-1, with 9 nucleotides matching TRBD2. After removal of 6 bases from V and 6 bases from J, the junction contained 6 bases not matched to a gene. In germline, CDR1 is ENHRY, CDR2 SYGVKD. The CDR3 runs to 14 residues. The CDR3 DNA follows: TGTGCCATCAGAGCCGCAGCGGGAGGCAATGAGCAGTTCTTC. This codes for CAIRAAAGGNEQFF.

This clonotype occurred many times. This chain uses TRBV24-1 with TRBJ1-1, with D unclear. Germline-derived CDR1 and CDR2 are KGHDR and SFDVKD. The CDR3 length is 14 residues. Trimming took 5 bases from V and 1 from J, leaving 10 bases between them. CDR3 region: CATSVASGNTEAFF. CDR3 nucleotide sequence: TGTGCCACCAGTGTCGCGAGCGGGAACACTGAAGCTTTCTTT.

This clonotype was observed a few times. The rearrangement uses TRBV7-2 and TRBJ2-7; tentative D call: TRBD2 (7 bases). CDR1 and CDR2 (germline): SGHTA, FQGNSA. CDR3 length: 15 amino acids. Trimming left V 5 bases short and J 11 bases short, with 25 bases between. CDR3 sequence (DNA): TGTGCCAGCAGCCCTGAGGGGGTAGCGGGTCCTAGAGAGTACTTC. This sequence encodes CASSPEGVAGPREYF.

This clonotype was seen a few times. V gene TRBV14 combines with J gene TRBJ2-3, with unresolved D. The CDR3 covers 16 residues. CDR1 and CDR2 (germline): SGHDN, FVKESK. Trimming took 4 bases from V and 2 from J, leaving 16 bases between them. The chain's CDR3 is CASSRGEWRSTDTQYF. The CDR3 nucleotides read TGTGCCAGCAGCCGCGGAGAGTGGAGATCCACAGATACGCAGTATTTT. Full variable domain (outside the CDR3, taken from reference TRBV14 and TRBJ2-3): EAGVTQFPSHSVIEKGQTVTLRCDPISGHDNLYWYRRVMGKEIKFLLHFVKESKQDESGMPNNRFLAERTGGTYSTLKVQPAELEDSGVYFCASSRGEWRSTDTQYFGPGTRLTVL.

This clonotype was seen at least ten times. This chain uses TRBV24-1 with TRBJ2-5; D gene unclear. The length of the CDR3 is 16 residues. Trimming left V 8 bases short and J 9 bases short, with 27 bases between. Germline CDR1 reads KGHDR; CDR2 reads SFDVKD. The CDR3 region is CATNSTPEPMDRAQYF. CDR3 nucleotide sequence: TGTGCCACCAACTCCACCCCTGAGCCCATGGATCGGGCCCAGTACTTC.

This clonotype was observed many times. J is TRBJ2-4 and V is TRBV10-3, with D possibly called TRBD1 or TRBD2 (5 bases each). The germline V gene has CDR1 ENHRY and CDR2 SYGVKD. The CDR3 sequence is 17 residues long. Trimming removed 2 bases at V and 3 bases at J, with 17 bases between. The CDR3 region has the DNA TGTGCCATCAGTGAGCGGGGAGTACGGGACGACAAAAACATTCAGTACTTC. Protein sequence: CAISERGVRDDKNIQYF.

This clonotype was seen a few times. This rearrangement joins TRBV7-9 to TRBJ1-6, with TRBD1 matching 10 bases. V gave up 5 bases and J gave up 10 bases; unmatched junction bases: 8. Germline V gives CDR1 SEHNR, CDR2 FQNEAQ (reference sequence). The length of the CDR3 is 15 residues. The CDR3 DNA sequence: TGTGCCAGCAGCCTAGGGGACAGGGGTTACTCACCCCTCCACTTT. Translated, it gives CASSLGDRGYSPLHF.

The CDR3 loop reads CASSYGETGAGETQYF. CDR3 bases: TGTGCCAGCAGTTACGGCGAAACAGGGGCCGGAGAGACCCAGTACTTC. The chain is built from TRBV28 and TRBJ2-5; 7 bases are shared with TRBD1. Trimming removed 4 bases from V and 4 bases from J; junction bases left unmatched: 12. Germline-derived CDR1 and CDR2 are MDHEN and SYDVKM. CDR3 length: 16 amino acids.

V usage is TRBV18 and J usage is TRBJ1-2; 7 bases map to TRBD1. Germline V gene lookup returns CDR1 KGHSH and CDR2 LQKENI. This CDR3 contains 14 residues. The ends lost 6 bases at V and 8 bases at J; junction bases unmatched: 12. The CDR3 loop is CASSPTGETWGYTF. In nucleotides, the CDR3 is TGTGCCAGCTCCCCTACAGGGGAAACTTGGGGCTACACCTTC.